The 32 T cell receptor beta chains below all came from one sample that was sequenced in a study of T cells in Graves' hyperthyroidism and ophthalmopathy. The source material, RNA transcripts, was used to amplify TCR beta CDR3 regions. The HTBI primer set drove a first-round RT-PCR of the TCR CDR3. Each CDR3 protein is one row after TCRdb ran MiXCR on the multiplex PCR reads. The data hold hundreds of thousands of distinct CDR3 sequences, with 14% observed a single time. Source material: blood. Every receptor here comes from a woman in her twenties or thirties with Graves' hyperthyroidism that later progressed to Graves' ophthalmopathy.

This clonotype was seen repeatedly, ten times or more. The V and J genes are TRBV30 and TRBJ1-1; D perhaps matches TRBD1 (5 bases). This CDR3 contains 15 residues. V was clipped by 1 base and J by 5 bases, with 17 bases between them. The germline V gene encodes CDR1 GTSNPN and CDR2 SVGIG (reference sequence). The CDR3 spells CAWSASSGQWTEAFF. The DNA of the CDR3 is TGTGCCTGGAGTGCCTCCTCAGGGCAATGGACTGAAGCTTTCTTT.

This clonotype was seen repeatedly, ten times or more. CDR3 in DNA: TGTGCCAGCAGTTCTTACAGGGTCGAGACCAAAAACATTCAGTACTTC. This sequence encodes CASSSYRVETKNIQYF. The chain couples TRBV28 to TRBJ2-4; weak D call: TRBD1 (6 bases). This CDR3 comprises 16 residues. V was clipped by 4 bases and J by 2 bases, with 15 bases between them. The germline gives CDR1 MDHEN, CDR2 SYDVKM.

In this sample, this clonotype turned up a few times. The V gene is TRBV6-1, the J gene TRBJ2-2, with 7 bases identical to TRBD1. V lost 7 bases, J lost 4 bases, and 9 bases stayed unmatched. The CDR3 totals 15 residues. Germline CDR1 and CDR2: MNHNS and SASEGT. The CDR3 nucleotides are TGTGCCAGCATCTCACGACAGGGCGGCACCGGGGAGCTGTTTTTT. Its translation is CASISRQGGTGELFF.

This clonotype was picked up a small number of times. V usage is TRBV5-8 and J usage is TRBJ2-1; 13 nucleotides line up with TRBD2. The V gene's germline CDR1 is SGHTS and CDR2 YDEGEE. After removal of 3 bases from V and 2 bases from J, the junction contained 5 bases not matched to a gene. CDR3 length equals 17 residues. CDR3 DNA sequence: TGTGCCAGCAGCTCCGGACTAGCGGGAGATACCTACAATGAGCAGTTCTTC. Its translation: CASSSGLAGDTYNEQFF.

This clonotype was observed at least ten times. This chain links TRBV12-3 or TRBV12-4 with TRBJ2-5, with D perhaps TRBD1 or TRBD2 (5 bases each). This CDR3 spans 15 amino acids. V dropped 7 bases and J dropped 3 bases, with 18 bases sitting between them. The CDR3 DNA reads TGTGCCAGCACTCCAGCCGGGACGGAGGAAGAGACCCAGTACTTC. Its protein product is CASTPAGTEEETQYF.

V usage is TRBV20-1 and J usage is TRBJ1-4, with D hard to call. The CDR3 sequence is 10 residues long. V was shortened by 4 bases and J by 11 bases, with 8 bases between the two germline ends. Germline-derived CDR1 and CDR2 are DFQATT and SNEGSKA (reference sequence). CDR3 DNA sequence: TGCAGTGCTAAGGGCCTCAAACTGTTTTTT. Its translation: CSAKGLKLFF.

This clonotype showed up many times. V gene TRBV28 combines with J gene TRBJ1-1; the D gene is possibly TRBD1 (5 bases). This CDR3 is built from 12 residues. CDR1 and CDR2 (germline): MDHEN, SYDVKM. Trimming removed 5 bases from V and 8 bases from J, with 12 bases in between. Here the CDR3 DNA reads TGTGCCAGCAGTCTGGGACCGGTGGAAGCTTTCTTT. It encodes CASSLGPVEAFF.

This clonotype was picked up many times. The rearrangement links TRBV28 to TRBJ1-2; D gene unclear. CDR1 is MDHEN, CDR2 SYDVKM, per germline. The CDR3 is 14 residues long. The germline V and J ends were trimmed by 6 bases and 4 bases, with 15 bases remaining between them. In DNA form, the CDR3 reads TGTGCCAGCAGAATTAGCCCCTTACTCTATGGCTACACCTTC. Amino acid sequence: CASRISPLLYGYTF.

Concerning this clonotype: This could be a read error, since a much larger clone is one nucleotide away. The CDR3 ends on some other residue instead of the conserved phenylalanine or tryptophan, so this is likely a read error. The CDR3 sequence is CSATETTSGSRIEQFL. The DNA for the CDR3 is TGCAGTGCTACTGAAACGACTAGCGGGAGTAGGATTGAGCAGTTCCTC. J is TRBJ2-1 and V is TRBV20-1; 12 bases align to TRBD2. Germline V gene data show CDR1 as DFQATT and CDR2 as SNEGSKA (reference sequence). V shed 4 bases and J 9 bases; nucleotides not matched to a gene: 13. This CDR3 comprises 16 residues.

This clonotype was picked up one time. The chain has TRBV4-1 and TRBJ2-1; D not resolved. The CDR3 is made up of 16 amino acids. Germline V gene lookup returns CDR1 MGHRA and CDR2 YSYEKL. With 0 bases removed from V and 2 bases from J, the gap between germline ends came to 11 bases. CDR3 sequence reads: CASSQEGRSTYNEQFF. For the CDR3, the DNA is TGCGCCAGCAGCCAAGAGGGTCGTTCCACCTACAATGAGCAGTTCTTC.

The chain employs TRBV27 and TRBJ1-1, with TRBD1 identical over 8 bases. The CDR3 extends over 14 amino acids. V lost 6 bases, J lost 4 bases, and 7 bases stayed unmatched. Germline V CDR1 and CDR2: MNHEY, SMNVEV (reference sequence). CDR3 nucleotides: TGTGCCAGCAGAATTACAGGGGGGATCACTGAAGCTTTCTTT. This sequence encodes CASRITGGITEAFF.

There are a few counts of this clonotype. The chain couples TRBV20-1 to TRBJ1-1; D is perhaps TRBD1 (6 bases). V was pared by 4 bases and J by 1 base, with 13 bases between. CDR3 length: 14 residues. CDR1 DFQATT and CDR2 SNEGSKA come from the germline V gene (reference sequence). CDR3 region: CSATIGGPNTEAFF. The DNA for the CDR3 is TGCAGTGCTACCATAGGGGGGCCGAACACTGAAGCTTTCTTT.

This clonotype was picked up a small number of times. The genes are TRBV20-1 and TRBJ1-6, with D possibly being TRBD1 (5 bases). The CDR3 covers 13 residues. Trimming stripped 3 bases from V and 10 bases from J, with 13 bases between. Germline CDR1 and CDR2: DFQATT and SNEGSKA (reference sequence). CDR3 sequence (DNA): TGCAGTGCTAGGGGTAGGGGTGAGTCACCCCTCCACTTT. Translated, it gives CSARGRGESPLHF.

This clonotype has ten or more counts. The chain couples TRBV30 to TRBJ2-1; D is tentatively TRBD1 or TRBD2 (6 bases each). Germline V gives CDR1 GTSNPN, CDR2 SVGIG (reference sequence). Trimming cost V 0 bases and J 0 bases, with 12 bases left between them. This CDR3 region has 16 residues. The CDR3, as DNA: TGTGCCTGGAGTGTAGGAGGGGGAAGCTCCTACAATGAGCAGTTCTTC. Translated, it gives CAWSVGGGSSYNEQFF.

The genes are TRBV4-2 and TRBJ2-2; 7 bases agree with TRBD2. J gave up 7 bases and V 0 bases, and 17 bases lay outside the gene matches. There are 19 residues in the CDR3. From germline, CDR1 is LGHNA and CDR2 YNFKEQ. This CDR3 is CASSQDPPPKLAIVGELFF. The CDR3 DNA is TGTGCCAGCAGCCAAGATCCCCCTCCCAAACTAGCGATAGTCGGGGAGCTGTTTTTT.

This clonotype was detected ten times or more. This sequence joins TRBV28 and TRBJ2-5, with D tentatively TRBD1 (6 bases). The germline CDR1 and CDR2 sequences are MDHEN and SYDVKM. Trimming cost V 5 bases and J 4 bases, with 32 bases left between them. The CDR3 covers 20 residues. DNA for the CDR3: TGTGCCAGCAGTCCGGGCCAGCAGTCCGGGCGAGGACAGCGCCGAGAGACCCAGTACTTC. Its protein is CASSPGQQSGRGQRRETQYF.

This clonotype has a handful of counts. The CDR3 sequence is CASRRRTGGAGNEQFF. For the CDR3, the DNA is TGCGCCAGCAGGCGTAGAACAGGGGGCGCCGGCAATGAGCAGTTCTTC. The chain uses TRBV5-1 and TRBJ2-1; 9 positions match TRBD1. This CDR3 has 16 residues. The germline gives CDR1 SGHRS, CDR2 YFSETQ. V gave up 5 bases and J gave up 6 bases; unmatched junction bases: 12.

This clonotype was picked up many times. The rearrangement links TRBV3-1 to TRBJ2-1; the D gene is possibly TRBD2 (6 bases). This CDR3 has 13 residues. Germline V lookup: CDR1 LGHDT, CDR2 YNNKEL (reference sequence). Trimming removed 0 bases at V and 9 bases at J, with 9 bases between. The CDR3 loop reads CASSQELTSEQFF. The CDR3 bases are TGTGCCAGCAGCCAAGAATTGACTAGTGAGCAGTTCTTC.

This clonotype was seen ten or more times. The chain is built from TRBV5-1 and TRBJ1-2; no clear D. The CDR3 is 14 amino acids. Trimming cost V 4 bases and J 2 bases, with 12 bases left between them. Germline assignment: CDR1 SGHRS and CDR2 YFSETQ. CDR3 amino acids: CASSPQAENYGYTF. In nucleotides, the CDR3 is TGCGCCAGCAGCCCGCAGGCGGAGAACTATGGCTACACCTTC.

This clonotype was counted a few times. The gene calls are TRBV9 and TRBJ2-7; possibly TRBD1 for D (6 bases). V shed 6 bases and J shed 2 bases, with 21 bases lying between them. Germline V CDR1 and CDR2: SGDLS, YYNGEE. This CDR3 contains 16 residues. The CDR3 loop reads CASTQGGGGTTYEQYF. The DNA for the CDR3 is TGTGCCAGCACCCAGGGTGGTGGGGGCACCACCTACGAGCAGTACTTC.

This rearrangement joins TRBV12-3 or TRBV12-4 to TRBJ2-7, with D perhaps matching TRBD2 (5 bases). Trimming stripped 11 bases from V and 3 bases from J, with 17 bases between. The CDR3 covers 13 residues. The DNA for the CDR3 is TGTGCCCGCACCACGGCGGGCCTCTACGAGCAGTACTTC. The encoded protein is CARTTAGLYEQYF.

The V and J genes are TRBV11-2 and TRBJ2-1; 10 bases fit TRBD2. With V trimmed by 1 base and J by 6 bases, 6 bases remained unmatched. This CDR3 contains 16 residues. Germline V gives CDR1 SGHAT, CDR2 FQNNGV. CDR3 coding DNA: TGTGCCAGCAGCTTAGGGAGGACTAGCGGCCCCAATGAGCAGTTCTTC. Translated: CASSLGRTSGPNEQFF.

This clonotype was seen many times. The rearrangement uses TRBV5-1 and TRBJ1-2; D is unresolved. V dropped 0 bases and J dropped 4 bases, with 7 bases sitting between them. This CDR3 contains 13 residues. The germline gives CDR1 SGHRS, CDR2 YFSETQ. The DNA for the CDR3 is TGCGCCAGCAGCTTGGAGTCTCGCTATGGCTACACCTTC. Translating gives CASSLESRYGYTF.

This clonotype was found many times. The chain carries TRBV30 and TRBJ2-7, with no clear D. CDR1 is GTSNPN, CDR2 SVGIG, per germline (reference sequence). Trimming stripped 3 bases from V and 5 bases from J, with 17 bases between. The CDR3 runs 14 residues. CDR3 sequence: CAWRGYGLGHEQYF. CDR3 bases: TGTGCCTGGAGGGGCTATGGATTAGGACACGAGCAGTACTTC.

This clonotype was seen many times. The chain has TRBV28 and TRBJ2-7; TRBD2 agrees at 8 bases. This CDR3 has 15 residues. Germline loops: CDR1 MDHEN, CDR2 SYDVKM. V shed 6 bases and J 1 base; nucleotides not matched to a gene: 8. The CDR3 region has the DNA TGTGCCAGCAGGTCCAGCGGGAGACGGTCCTACGAGCAGTACTTC. Residues: CASRSSGRRSYEQYF.

This CDR3 reads CASRPTTGSTDTQYF. In DNA, the CDR3 is TGTGCCAGCAGGCCGACTACAGGGAGCACAGATACGCAGTATTTT. The J gene is TRBJ2-3, the V gene TRBV12-3 or TRBV12-4, with D tentatively TRBD1 (6 bases). There are 15 residues in the CDR3. With 6 bases removed from V and 0 bases from J, the gap between germline ends came to 13 bases.

This clonotype appeared many times. The V and J genes are TRBV30 and TRBJ1-6, with D possibly TRBD1 on 5 matching bases. V lost 5 bases and J lost 8, with 13 bases in between. From germline, CDR1 is GTSNPN and CDR2 SVGIG (reference sequence). The CDR3 has 13 residues. The CDR3 bases are TGTGCCTGGCGAGGGGTAGTTGATTCACCCCTCCACTTT. It translates to CAWRGVVDSPLHF.

At least ten counts were recorded for this clonotype. This chain links TRBV7-9 with TRBJ2-7; no clear D gene. Trimming left V 5 bases short and J 5 bases short, with 22 bases between. This CDR3 has 16 amino acids. CDR1 and CDR2 (germline): SEHNR, FQNEAQ (reference sequence). DNA of the CDR3: TGTGCCAGCAGCCCCGCGTACGGGTCGTCGGTCCACGAGCAGTACTTC. It encodes CASSPAYGSSVHEQYF.

This chain joins TRBV3-1 and TRBJ1-4; 9 bases are shared with TRBD1. This CDR3 has 18 residues. After removal of 1 base from V and 0 bases from J, the junction contained 6 bases not matched to a gene. In germline, CDR1 is LGHDT, CDR2 YNNKEL (reference sequence). CDR3: CASSQGGQGAPTNEKLFF. In DNA form, the CDR3 reads TGTGCCAGCAGCCAAGGGGGACAGGGCGCTCCAACTAATGAAAAACTGTTTTTT.

This chain connects TRBV27 to TRBJ1-1, with 10 bases identical to TRBD1. The CDR3 is 15 amino acids. Per the germline V gene, CDR1 is MNHEY and CDR2 is SMNVEV (reference sequence). Trimming took 2 bases from V and 4 from J; bases not matched to a gene: 4. The CDR3: CASSLTGTGATEAFF. The CDR3 DNA reads TGTGCCAGCAGTTTAACCGGGACAGGGGCCACTGAAGCTTTCTTT.

This clonotype was seen repeatedly, ten times or more. The genes are TRBV24-1 and TRBJ1-5; TRBD1 is a possible D gene (5 bases). The germline V and J ends were trimmed by 0 bases and 3 bases, with 8 bases remaining between them. The CDR3 length is 15 residues. Germline V gives CDR1 KGHDR, CDR2 SFDVKD. Here the CDR3 reads CATSDLRGTNQPQHF. In nucleotides, the CDR3 is TGTGCCACCAGTGATTTGAGGGGCACCAATCAGCCCCAGCATTTT.

This clonotype showed up just a few times. This chain joins TRBV4-3 and TRBJ2-7, with TRBD2 as a possible D gene (6 bases). This CDR3 contains 15 residues. The ends were cut back, 3 bases at V and 5 bases at J, with 17 bases in the middle. Germline V gene sequence: CDR1 LGHNA, CDR2 YSLEER. The CDR3 loop reads CASSQSPEGSHEQYF. CDR3 DNA sequence: TGCGCCAGCAGCCAGAGCCCGGAGGGGTCTCACGAGCAGTACTTC.